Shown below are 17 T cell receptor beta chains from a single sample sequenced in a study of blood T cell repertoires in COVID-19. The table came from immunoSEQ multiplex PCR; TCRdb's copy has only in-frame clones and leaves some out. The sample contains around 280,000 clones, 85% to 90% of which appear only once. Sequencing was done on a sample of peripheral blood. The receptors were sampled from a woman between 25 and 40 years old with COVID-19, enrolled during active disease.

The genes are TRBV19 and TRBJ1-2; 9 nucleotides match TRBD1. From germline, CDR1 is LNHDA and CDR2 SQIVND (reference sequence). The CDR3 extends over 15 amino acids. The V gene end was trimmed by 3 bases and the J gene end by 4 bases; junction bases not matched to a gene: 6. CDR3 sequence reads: CASSIRQGESYGYTF. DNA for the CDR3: TGTGCCAGTAGTATTCGACAGGGGGAGAGCTATGGCTACACCTTC. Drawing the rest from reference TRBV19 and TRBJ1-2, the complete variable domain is DGGITQSPKYLFRKEGQNVTLSCEQNLNHDAMYWYRQDPGQGLRLIYYSQIVNDFQKGDIAEGYSVSREKKESFPLTVTSAQKNPTAFYLCASSIRQGESYGYTFGSGTRLTVV.

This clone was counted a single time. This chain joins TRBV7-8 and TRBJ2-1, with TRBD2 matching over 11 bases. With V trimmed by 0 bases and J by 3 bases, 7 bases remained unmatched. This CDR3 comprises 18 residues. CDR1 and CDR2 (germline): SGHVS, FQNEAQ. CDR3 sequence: CASSLAVLAGGIYNEQFF. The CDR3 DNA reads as TGTGCCAGCAGCTTAGCAGTCCTAGCGGGAGGTATCTACAATGAGCAGTTCTTC.

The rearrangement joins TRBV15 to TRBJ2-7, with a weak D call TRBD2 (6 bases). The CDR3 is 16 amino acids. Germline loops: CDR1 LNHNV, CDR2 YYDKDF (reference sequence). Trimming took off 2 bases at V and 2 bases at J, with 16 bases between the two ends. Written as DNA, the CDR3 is TGTGCCACCAGCAGAAGGTCGGGAGTCCCTCCCTACGAGCAGTACTTC. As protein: CATSRRSGVPPYEQYF.

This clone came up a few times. CDR3 in DNA: TGTGCCAGTGCCGAGCGGGAGGGCCGACGGGACGAGCAGTACTTC. Residues: CASAEREGRRDEQYF. The rearrangement links TRBV7-9 to TRBJ2-7; 10 bases are a match to TRBD2. V was pared by 9 bases and J by 5 bases, with 13 bases of the junction left unmatched. Germline CDR1 reads SEHNR; CDR2 reads FQNEAQ (reference sequence). This CDR3 is 15 amino acids long.

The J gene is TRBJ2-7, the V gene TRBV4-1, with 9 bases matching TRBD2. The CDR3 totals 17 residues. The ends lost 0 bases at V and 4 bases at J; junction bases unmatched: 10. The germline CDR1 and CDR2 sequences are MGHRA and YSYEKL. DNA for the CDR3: TGCGCCAGCAGCCAAGATGATTCTAGCGGGACTGATTACGAGCAGTACTTC. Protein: CASSQDDSSGTDYEQYF.

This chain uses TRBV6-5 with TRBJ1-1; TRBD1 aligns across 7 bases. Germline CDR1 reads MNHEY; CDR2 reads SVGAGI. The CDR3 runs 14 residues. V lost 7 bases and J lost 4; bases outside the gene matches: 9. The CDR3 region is CASIHRDRATEAFF. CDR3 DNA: TGTGCCAGCATCCACCGAGACAGGGCCACTGAAGCTTTCTTT.

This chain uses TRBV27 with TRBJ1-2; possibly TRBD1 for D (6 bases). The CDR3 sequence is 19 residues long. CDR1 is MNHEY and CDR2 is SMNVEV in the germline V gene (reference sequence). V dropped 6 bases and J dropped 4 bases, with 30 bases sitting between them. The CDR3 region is CASSRQQGRLSDFSYGYTF. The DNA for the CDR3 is TGTGCCAGCAGCCGCCAACAGGGAAGACTCTCAGATTTTTCCTATGGCTACACCTTC.

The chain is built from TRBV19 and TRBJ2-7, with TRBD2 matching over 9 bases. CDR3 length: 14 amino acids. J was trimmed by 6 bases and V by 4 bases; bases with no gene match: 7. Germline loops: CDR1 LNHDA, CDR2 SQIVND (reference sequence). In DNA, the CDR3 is TGTGCCAGTAGTAATCTAGCGGGAACGGGCGAGCAGTACTTC. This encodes CASSNLAGTGEQYF.

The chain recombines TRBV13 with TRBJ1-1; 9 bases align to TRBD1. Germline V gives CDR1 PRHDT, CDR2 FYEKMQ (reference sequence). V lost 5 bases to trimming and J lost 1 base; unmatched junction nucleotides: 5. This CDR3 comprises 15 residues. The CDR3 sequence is CASSATGGGNTEAFF. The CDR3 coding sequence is TGTGCCAGCAGCGCAACAGGGGGCGGGAACACTGAAGCTTTCTTT.

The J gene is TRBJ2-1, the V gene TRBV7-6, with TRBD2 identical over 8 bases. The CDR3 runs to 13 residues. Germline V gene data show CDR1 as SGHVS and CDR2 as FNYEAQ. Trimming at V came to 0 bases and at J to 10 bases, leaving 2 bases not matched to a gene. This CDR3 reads CASSLAASGEQFF. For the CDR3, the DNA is TGTGCCAGCAGCTTAGCGGCTAGCGGGGAGCAGTTCTTC.

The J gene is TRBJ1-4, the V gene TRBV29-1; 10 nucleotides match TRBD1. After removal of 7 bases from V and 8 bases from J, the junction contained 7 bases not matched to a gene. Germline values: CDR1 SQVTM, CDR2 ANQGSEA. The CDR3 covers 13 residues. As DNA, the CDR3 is TGCAGCGCACAGGGACAGGGGAGAGAAAAACTGTTTTTT. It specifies CSAQGQGREKLFF.

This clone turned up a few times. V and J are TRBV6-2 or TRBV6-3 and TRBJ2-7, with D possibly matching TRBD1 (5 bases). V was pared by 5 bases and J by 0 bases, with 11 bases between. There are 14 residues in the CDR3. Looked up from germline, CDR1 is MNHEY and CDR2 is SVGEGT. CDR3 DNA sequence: TGTGCCAGCAGTACGGACACTTCCTCCTACGAGCAGTACTTC. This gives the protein CASSTDTSSYEQYF.

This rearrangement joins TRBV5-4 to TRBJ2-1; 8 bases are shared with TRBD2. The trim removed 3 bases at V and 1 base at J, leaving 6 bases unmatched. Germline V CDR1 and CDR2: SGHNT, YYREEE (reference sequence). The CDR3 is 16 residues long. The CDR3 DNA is TGTGCCAGCAGCTCCCTAGCGGGCCCTTCCTACAATGAGCAGTTCTTC. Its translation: CASSSLAGPSYNEQFF.

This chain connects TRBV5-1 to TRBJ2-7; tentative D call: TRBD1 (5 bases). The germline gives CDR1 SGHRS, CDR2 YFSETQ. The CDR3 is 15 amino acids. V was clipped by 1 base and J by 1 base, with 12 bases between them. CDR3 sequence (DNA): TGCGCCAGCAGCTTGTTGCAGGGAAGGTCCTACGAGCAGTACTTC. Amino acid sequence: CASSLLQGRSYEQYF.

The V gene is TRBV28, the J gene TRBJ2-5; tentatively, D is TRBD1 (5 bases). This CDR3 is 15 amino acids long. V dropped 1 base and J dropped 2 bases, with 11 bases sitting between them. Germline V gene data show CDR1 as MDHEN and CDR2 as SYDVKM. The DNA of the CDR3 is TGTGCCAGCAGTTTATTGCAGGGCGCTCAAGAGACCCAGTACTTC. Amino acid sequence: CASSLLQGAQETQYF.

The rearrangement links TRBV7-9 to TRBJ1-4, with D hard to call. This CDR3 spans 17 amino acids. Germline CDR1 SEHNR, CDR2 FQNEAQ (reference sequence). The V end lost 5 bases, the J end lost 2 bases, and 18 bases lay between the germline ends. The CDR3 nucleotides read TGTGCCAGCAGCCAAGCCGGTTGGGGAGTCACTAATGAAAAACTGTTTTTT. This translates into CASSQAGWGVTNEKLFF.

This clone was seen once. The CDR3, as DNA: TGTGCCTGGAGTATCGGTATTAGTGGAAACACCATATATTTT. This translates into CAWSIGISGNTIYF. The chain joins TRBV30 to TRBJ1-3; no definite D call. Trimming removed 2 bases from V and 3 bases from J, with 11 bases in between. Per germline, CDR1 GTSNPN and CDR2 SVGIG (reference sequence). The CDR3 is 14 amino acids.